This T cell receptor beta chain was documented in a study of tumor and adjacent non-tumor tissue in lung cancer. Findings of the study overall: TCR diversity was significantly greater in tumor than normal lung tissue. Normal lung showed higher cumulative top 100 clone frequency than tumor.

The germline gives CDR1 SGHRS, CDR2 YFSETQ. The J segment lost 6 bases and the V segment lost 4 bases, leaving 17 bases of the junction unmatched. The CDR3 has 20 amino acids. Three rounds of nested PCR, following a modified ARM-PCR protocol, produced the TCRbeta library. TCRdb independently ran MiXCR on the multiplex PCR reads; one entry per CDR3 protein. The sample gives 100,000 to 150,000 distinct CDR3 sequences, around three fifths of which show up once; around 13% is in the top ten. This sample's RNA came from whole unsorted tissue. As to this clonotype: Its specificity is not known.

The gene calls are TRBV5-1 and TRBJ2-2, with TRBD2 matching over 14 bases. The sequenced sample consisted of lung tumor tissue. The sequence came from a man in his thirties or forties with non-small cell lung cancer. CDR3 nucleotide sequence: TGCGCCAGCAGCGCATCCGACCGTGGGACTAGCGGGAGATGGGCCGGGGAGCTGTTTTTT. The encoded protein is CASSASDRGTSGRWAGELFF.